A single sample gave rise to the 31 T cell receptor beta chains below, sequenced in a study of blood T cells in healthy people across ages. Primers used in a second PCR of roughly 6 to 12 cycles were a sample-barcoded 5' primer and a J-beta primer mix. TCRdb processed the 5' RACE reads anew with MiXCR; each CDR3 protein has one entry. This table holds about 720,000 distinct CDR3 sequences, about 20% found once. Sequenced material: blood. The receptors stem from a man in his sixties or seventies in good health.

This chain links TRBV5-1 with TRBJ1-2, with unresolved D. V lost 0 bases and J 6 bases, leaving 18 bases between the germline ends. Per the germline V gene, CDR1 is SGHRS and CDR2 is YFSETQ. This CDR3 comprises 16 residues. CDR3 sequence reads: CASSLESARRADGYTF. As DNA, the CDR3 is TGCGCCAGCAGCTTGGAATCCGCCAGGCGGGCGGATGGCTACACCTTC.

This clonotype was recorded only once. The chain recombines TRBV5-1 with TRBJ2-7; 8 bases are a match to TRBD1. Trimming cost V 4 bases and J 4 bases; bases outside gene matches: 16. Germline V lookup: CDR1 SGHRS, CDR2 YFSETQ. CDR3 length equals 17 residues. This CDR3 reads CASSLKGRGRGRYEQYF. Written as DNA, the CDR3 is TGCGCCAGCAGCCTAAAGGGGAGAGGCAGGGGGCGATACGAGCAGTACTTC.

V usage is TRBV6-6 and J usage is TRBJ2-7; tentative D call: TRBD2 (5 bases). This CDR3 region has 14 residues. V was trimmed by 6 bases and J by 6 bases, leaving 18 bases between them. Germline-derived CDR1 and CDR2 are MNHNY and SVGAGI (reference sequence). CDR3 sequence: CASSPSGRNGEQYF. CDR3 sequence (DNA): TGTGCCAGCAGCCCCTCGGGGAGAAACGGCGAGCAGTACTTC.

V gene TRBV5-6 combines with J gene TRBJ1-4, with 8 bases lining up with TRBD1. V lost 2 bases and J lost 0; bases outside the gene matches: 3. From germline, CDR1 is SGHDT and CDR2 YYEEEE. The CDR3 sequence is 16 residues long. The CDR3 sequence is CASSFGQGTTNEKLFF. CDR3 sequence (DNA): TGTGCCAGCAGCTTCGGACAGGGAACAACTAATGAAAAACTGTTTTTT. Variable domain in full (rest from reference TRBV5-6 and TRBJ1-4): DAGVTQSPTHLIKTRGQQVTLRCSPKSGHDTVSWYQQALGQGPQFIFQYYEEEERQRGNFPDRFSGHQFPNYSSELNVNALLLGDSALYLCASSFGQGTTNEKLFFGSGTQLSVL.

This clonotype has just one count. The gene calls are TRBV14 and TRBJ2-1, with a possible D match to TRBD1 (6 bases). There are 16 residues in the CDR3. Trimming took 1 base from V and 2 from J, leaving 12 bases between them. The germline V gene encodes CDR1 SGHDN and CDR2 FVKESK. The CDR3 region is CASSQGAGDPYNEQFF. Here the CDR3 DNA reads TGTGCCAGCAGCCAAGGGGCAGGGGATCCCTACAATGAGCAGTTCTTC.

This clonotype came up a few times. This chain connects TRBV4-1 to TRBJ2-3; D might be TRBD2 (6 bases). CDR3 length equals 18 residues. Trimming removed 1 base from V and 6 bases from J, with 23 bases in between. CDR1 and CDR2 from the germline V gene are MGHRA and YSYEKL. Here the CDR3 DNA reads TGCGCCAGCAGCCAAGGTCCACGGCTGGGAGGAGTGGACGATACGCAGTATTTT. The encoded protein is CASSQGPRLGGVDDTQYF.

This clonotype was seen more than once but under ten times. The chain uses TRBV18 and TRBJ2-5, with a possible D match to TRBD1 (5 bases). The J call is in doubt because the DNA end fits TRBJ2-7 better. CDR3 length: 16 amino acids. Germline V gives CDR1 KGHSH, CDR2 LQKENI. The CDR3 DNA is TGTGCCAGCTCACCACAACCGACAGTTACGCCACACGAGCAGTACTTC. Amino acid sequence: CASSPQPTVTPHEQYF.

This CDR3 reads CASYQQGYPNYGYTF. As DNA, the CDR3 is TGTGCCAGCTATCAACAGGGTTACCCAAACTATGGCTACACCTTC. The rearrangement joins TRBV6-1 to TRBJ1-2, with a weak D call TRBD1 (6 bases). This CDR3 contains 15 residues. CDR1 and CDR2 from the germline V gene are MNHNS and SASEGT. Trimming took off 8 bases at V and 2 bases at J, with 18 bases between the two ends.

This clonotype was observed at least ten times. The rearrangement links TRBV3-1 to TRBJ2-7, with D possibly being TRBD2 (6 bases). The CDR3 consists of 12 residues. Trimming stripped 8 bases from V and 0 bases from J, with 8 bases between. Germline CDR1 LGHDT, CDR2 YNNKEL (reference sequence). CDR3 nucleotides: TGTGCCAGCGGGACTGGCTCCTACGAGCAGTACTTC. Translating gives CASGTGSYEQYF.

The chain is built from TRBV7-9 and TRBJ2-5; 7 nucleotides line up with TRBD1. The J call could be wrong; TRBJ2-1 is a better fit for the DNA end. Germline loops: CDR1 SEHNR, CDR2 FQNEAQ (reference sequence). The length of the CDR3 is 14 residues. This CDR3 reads CASSSRDSPNEQFF. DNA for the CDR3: TGTGCCAGCAGCTCCCGGGACAGCCCCAACGAGCAGTTCTTC.

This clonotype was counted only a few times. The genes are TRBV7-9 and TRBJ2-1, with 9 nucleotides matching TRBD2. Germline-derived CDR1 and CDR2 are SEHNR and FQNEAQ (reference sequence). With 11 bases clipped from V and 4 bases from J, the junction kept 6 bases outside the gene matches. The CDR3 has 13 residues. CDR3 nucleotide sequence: TGTGCCTGGGGTCTAGCGGGATACAATGAGCAGTTCTTC. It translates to CAWGLAGYNEQFF.

CDR3 in DNA: TGTGCCAGCAGTAGACAGGGGCATAATGAAAAACTGTTTTTT. It codes for CASSRQGHNEKLFF. The chain joins TRBV6-5 to TRBJ1-4; TRBD1 matches 8 bases. Germline V gene data show CDR1 as MNHEY and CDR2 as SVGAGI. This CDR3 comprises 14 residues. V gave up 5 bases and J gave up 4 bases; unmatched junction bases: 3.

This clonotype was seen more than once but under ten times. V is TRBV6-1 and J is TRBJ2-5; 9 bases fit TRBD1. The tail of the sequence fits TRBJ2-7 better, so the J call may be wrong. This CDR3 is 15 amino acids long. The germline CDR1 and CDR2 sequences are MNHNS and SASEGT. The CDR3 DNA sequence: TGTGCCAGCAGTGCGGTGGGACAGGGTCCCTACGAGCAGTACGTC. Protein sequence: CASSAVGQGPYEQYV.

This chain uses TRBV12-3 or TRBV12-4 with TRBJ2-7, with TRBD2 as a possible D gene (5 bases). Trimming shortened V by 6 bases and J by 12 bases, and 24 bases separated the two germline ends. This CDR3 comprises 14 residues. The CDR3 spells CASSIGGLVGVGYF. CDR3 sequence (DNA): TGTGCCAGCAGCATTGGCGGCCTAGTCGGGGTCGGGTACTTC.

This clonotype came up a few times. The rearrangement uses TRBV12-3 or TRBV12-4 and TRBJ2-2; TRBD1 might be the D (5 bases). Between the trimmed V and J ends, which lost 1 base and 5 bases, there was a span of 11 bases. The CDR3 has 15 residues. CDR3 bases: TGTGCCAGCAGTTTAGGGGGCCTGCGGACCGGGGAGCTGTTTTTT. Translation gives CASSLGGLRTGELFF.

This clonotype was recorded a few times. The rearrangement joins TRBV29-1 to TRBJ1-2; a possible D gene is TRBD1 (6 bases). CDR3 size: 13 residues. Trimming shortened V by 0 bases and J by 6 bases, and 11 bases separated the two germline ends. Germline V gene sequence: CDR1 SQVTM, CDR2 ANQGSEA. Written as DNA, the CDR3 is TGCAGCGTTGAAGAGGGTCAGGGGCATGGCTACACCTTC. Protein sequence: CSVEEGQGHGYTF.

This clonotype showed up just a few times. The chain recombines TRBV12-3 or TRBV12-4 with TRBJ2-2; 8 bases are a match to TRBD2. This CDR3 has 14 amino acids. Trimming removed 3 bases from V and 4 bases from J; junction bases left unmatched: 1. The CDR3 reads CASSLSGGTGELFF. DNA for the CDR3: TGTGCCAGCAGTTTGAGCGGGGGCACCGGGGAGCTGTTTTTT.

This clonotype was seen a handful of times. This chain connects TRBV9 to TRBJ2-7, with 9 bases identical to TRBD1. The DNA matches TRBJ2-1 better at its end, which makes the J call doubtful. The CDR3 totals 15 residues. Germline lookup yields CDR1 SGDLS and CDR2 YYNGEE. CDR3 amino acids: CASSVAGTGRDEQFF. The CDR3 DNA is TGTGCCAGCAGCGTAGCCGGGACAGGGAGGGATGAGCAGTTCTTC.

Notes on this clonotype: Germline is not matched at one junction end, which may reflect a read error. CDR3 DNA sequence: TGTGCCAGCAGCCAAGGCTACTTAAAAGAGACCCGGTACTTC. Protein: CASSQGYLKETRYF. V usage is TRBV3-1 and J usage is TRBJ2-5; D remains ambiguous. The V gene's germline CDR1 is LGHDT and CDR2 YNNKEL (reference sequence). This CDR3 contains 14 residues.

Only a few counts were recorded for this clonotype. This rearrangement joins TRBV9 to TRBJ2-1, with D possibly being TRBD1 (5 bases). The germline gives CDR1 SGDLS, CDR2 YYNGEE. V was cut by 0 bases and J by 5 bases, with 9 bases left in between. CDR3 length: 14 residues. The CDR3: CASSVGRENNEQFF. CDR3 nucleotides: TGTGCCAGCAGCGTAGGCAGGGAAAACAATGAGCAGTTCTTC.

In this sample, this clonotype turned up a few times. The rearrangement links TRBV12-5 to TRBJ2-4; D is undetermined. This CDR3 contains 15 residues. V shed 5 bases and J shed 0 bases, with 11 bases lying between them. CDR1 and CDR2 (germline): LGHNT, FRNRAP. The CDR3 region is CASGLVRLAKNIQYF. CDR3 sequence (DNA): TGTGCTAGTGGTCTAGTACGGCTAGCCAAAAACATTCAGTACTTC.

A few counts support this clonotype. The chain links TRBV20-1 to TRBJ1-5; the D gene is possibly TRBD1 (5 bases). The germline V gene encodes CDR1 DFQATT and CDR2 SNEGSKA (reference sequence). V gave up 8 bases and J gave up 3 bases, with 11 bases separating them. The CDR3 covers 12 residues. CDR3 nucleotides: TGCAGTTCGGGACGGATCAATCAGCCCCAGCATTTT. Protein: CSSGRINQPQHF.

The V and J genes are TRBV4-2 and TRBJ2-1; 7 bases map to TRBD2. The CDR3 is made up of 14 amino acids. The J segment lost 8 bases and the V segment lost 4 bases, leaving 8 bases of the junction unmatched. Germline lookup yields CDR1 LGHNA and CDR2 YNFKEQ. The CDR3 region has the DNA TGTGCCAGCAGCCCCCGGGCGGGGGTCGATGAGCAGTTCTTC. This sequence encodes CASSPRAGVDEQFF.

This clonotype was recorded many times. The CDR3 region has the DNA TGTGCCAGCAGTCACACTAGCGGGGGAGGGACCGGGGAGCTGTTTTTT. Translation: CASSHTSGGGTGELFF. The V call is TRBV2, the J call TRBJ2-2, with TRBD2 identical over 11 bases. This CDR3 contains 16 residues. Losses at the gene ends were 5 bases for V and 5 bases for J; bases not matched to a gene: 7. Germline CDR1 reads SNHLY; CDR2 reads FYNNEI.

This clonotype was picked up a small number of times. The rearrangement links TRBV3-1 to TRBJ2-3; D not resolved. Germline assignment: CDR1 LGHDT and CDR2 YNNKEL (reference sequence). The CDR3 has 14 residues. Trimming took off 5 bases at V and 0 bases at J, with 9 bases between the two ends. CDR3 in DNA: TGTGCCAGCAGCGGACGGATTAGCACAGATACGCAGTATTTT. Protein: CASSGRISTDTQYF.

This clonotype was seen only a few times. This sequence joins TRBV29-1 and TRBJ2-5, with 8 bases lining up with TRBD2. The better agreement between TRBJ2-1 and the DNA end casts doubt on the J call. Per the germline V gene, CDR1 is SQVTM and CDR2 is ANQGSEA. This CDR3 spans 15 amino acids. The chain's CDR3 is CSVQKREGGYNEQFF. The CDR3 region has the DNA TGCAGCGTTCAAAAACGGGAGGGGGGATACAATGAGCAGTTCTTC.

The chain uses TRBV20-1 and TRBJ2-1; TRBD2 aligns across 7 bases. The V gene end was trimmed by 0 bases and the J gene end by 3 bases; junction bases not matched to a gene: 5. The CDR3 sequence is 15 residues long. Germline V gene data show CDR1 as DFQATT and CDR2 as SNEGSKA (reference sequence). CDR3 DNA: TGCAGTGCTAGAGATTTCCTAGCGGACTACAATGAGCAGTTCTTC. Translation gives CSARDFLADYNEQFF.

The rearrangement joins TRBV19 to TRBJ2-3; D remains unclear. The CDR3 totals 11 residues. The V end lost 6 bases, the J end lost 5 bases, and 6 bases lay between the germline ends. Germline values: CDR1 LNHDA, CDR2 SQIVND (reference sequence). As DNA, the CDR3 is TGTGCCAGTAGGGTCCTAGATACGCAGTATTTT. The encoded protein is CASRVLDTQYF.

CDR3 DNA sequence: TGCAGTGCCAGGGCAGGGGCCAACGACCGAGAGCAGTTCTTC. It translates to CSARAGANDREQFF. This sequence joins TRBV20-1 and TRBJ2-1; D may be TRBD1 (6 bases). Germline values: CDR1 DFQATT, CDR2 SNEGSKA (reference sequence). This CDR3 is 14 amino acids long. V was cut by 6 bases and J by 10 bases, with 22 bases left in between.

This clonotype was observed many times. The CDR3 DNA is TGCAGCGGGGAGACTAGCGGGATTTACAATGAGCAGTTCTTC. Protein product: CSGETSGIYNEQFF. The chain couples TRBV29-1 to TRBJ2-1, with 11 bases lining up with TRBD2. The CDR3 sequence is 14 residues long. V lost 7 bases and J lost 4; bases outside the gene matches: 6. Germline CDR1 is SQVTM and CDR2 is ANQGSEA.

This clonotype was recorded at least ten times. The CDR3 region is CASSQEGQGYETQYF. In DNA form, the CDR3 reads TGTGCCAGCAGCCAAGAGGGACAGGGATACGAGACCCAGTACTTC. The J gene is TRBJ2-5, the V gene TRBV3-1, with 9 bases identical to TRBD1. CDR1 LGHDT and CDR2 YNNKEL come from the germline V gene (reference sequence). CDR3 length equals 15 residues. V shed 0 bases, J shed 5 bases, and the junction held 4 bases outside the gene matches.